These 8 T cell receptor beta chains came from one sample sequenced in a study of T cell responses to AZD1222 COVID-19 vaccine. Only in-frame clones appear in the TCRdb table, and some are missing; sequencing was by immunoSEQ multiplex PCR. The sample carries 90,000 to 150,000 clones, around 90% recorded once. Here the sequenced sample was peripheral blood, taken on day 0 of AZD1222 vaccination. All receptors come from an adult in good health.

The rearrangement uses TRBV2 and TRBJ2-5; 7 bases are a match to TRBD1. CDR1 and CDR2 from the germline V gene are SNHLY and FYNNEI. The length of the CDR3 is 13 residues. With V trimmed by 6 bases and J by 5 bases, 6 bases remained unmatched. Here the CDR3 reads CASSEQGRETQYF. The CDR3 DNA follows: TGTGCCAGCAGCGAACAGGGGCGGGAGACCCAGTACTTC.

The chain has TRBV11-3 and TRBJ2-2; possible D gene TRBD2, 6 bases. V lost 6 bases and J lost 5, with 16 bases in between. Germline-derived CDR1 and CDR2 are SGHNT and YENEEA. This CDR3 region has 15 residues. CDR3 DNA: TGTGCCAGCAGGGGGACGGGCGGGGCGACCGGGGAGCTGTTTTTT. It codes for CASRGTGGATGELFF.

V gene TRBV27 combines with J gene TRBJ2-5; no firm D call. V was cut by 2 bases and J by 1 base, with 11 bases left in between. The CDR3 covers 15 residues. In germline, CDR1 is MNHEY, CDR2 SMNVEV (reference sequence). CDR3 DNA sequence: TGTGCCAGCAGTTTAATGTCAGTTACCCAAGAGACCCAGTACTTC. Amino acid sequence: CASSLMSVTQETQYF.

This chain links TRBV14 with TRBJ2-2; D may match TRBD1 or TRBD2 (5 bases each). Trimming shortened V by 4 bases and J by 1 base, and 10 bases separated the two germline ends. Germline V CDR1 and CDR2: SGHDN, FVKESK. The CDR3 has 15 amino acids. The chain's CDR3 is CASSLVGVNTGELFF. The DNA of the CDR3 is TGTGCCAGCAGCCTCGTGGGGGTGAACACCGGGGAGCTGTTTTTT.

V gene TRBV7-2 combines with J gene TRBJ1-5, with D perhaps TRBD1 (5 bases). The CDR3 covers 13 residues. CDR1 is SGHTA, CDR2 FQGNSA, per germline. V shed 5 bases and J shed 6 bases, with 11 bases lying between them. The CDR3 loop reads CASSKDGAQPQHF. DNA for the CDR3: TGTGCCAGCAGCAAAGACGGGGCTCAGCCCCAGCATTTT.

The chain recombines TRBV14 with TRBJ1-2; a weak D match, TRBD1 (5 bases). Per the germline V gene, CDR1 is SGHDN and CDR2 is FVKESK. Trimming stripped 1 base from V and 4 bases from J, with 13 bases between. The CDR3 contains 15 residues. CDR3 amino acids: CASSQGQGSLYGYTF. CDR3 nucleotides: TGTGCCAGCAGCCAAGGCCAGGGCAGCCTCTATGGCTACACCTTC.

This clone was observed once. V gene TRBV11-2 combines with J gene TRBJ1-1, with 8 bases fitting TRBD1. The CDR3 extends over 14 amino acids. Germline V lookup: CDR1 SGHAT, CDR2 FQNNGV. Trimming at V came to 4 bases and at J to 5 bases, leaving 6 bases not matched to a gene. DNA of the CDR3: TGTGCCAGCAGCTATCGGACAGGGCGGACTGAAGCTTTCTTT. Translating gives CASSYRTGRTEAFF.

CDR3 sequence: CASSLEAPHFEQYF. CDR3 nucleotides: TGCGCCAGCAGCTTGGAGGCCCCGCATTTCGAGCAGTACTTC. This chain connects TRBV5-1 to TRBJ2-7, with no clear D. The CDR3 is made up of 14 amino acids. The ends were cut back, 0 bases at V and 6 bases at J, with 13 bases in the middle. Germline V gene lookup returns CDR1 SGHRS and CDR2 YFSETQ.